The sequence of this TCR beta chain was determined in a study of cytomegalovirus exposure and HLA in healthy donors. Germline lookup yields CDR1 MGHDK and CDR2 SYGVNS. The junction had 0 bases not matched to a gene; V was cut back by 1 base and J by 10 bases. There are 11 residues in the CDR3. The PCR had 60 Vbeta and 13 Jbeta primers. Here immunoSEQ multiplex PCR was the method, and the copy in TCRdb shows in-frame clones only, minus some. The table lists 100,000 to 120,000 clones, about three quarters of them singletons. The chain couples TRBV25-1 to TRBJ1-1; 7 bases are shared with TRBD1. Sequencing was carried out using PBMCs. The receptor was isolated from a woman aged 55-69 years in good health and CMV-seropositive. The CDR3 region has the DNA TGTGCCAGCAGTGAATCAGGGGGAGCTTTCTTT. Translated: CASSESGGAFF.